The 26 T cell receptor beta chains given below trace back to one sample, sequenced in a study of blood T cells in healthy people across ages. The second PCR ran about 6 to 12 cycles with a sample-barcoded 5' primer and J-beta primers. Using its own MiXCR run on the 5' RACE reads, TCRdb lists one record per CDR3 protein. The sample has hundreds of thousands of distinct CDR3 sequences; around two thirds are singletons. Sequenced: blood. The source of these receptors is a man in his thirties or forties in good health.

CDR3 protein: CASSLALGGTAYNEQFF. CDR3 DNA sequence: TGTGCCAGCAGCTTAGCGCTCGGGGGGACAGCCTACAATGAGCAGTTCTTC. V and J are TRBV7-6 and TRBJ2-1; D may be TRBD1 or TRBD2 (7 bases each). Between the trimmed V and J ends, which lost 0 bases and 2 bases, there was a span of 14 bases. Germline CDR1 is SGHVS and CDR2 is FNYEAQ. The CDR3 sequence is 17 residues long.

This clonotype appeared a few times. This chain joins TRBV9 and TRBJ2-1, with D uncertain. The CDR3 runs to 14 residues. CDR1 is SGDLS, CDR2 YYNGEE, per germline. The V end lost 3 bases, the J end lost 4 bases, and 11 bases lay between the germline ends. The CDR3 nucleotides are TGTGCCAGCAGCGCCCGTGGGCAGTACAATGAGCAGTTCTTC. Protein sequence: CASSARGQYNEQFF.

The chain has TRBV7-9 and TRBJ2-7; D is unclear. The CDR3 consists of 14 residues. Germline V gene lookup returns CDR1 SEHNR and CDR2 FQNEAQ (reference sequence). V lost 1 base and J 6 bases, leaving 13 bases between the germline ends. The CDR3: CASSLVHLGIEQYF. The CDR3 DNA reads TGTGCCAGCAGCTTAGTTCACCTAGGCATCGAGCAGTACTTC.

V and J are TRBV29-1 and TRBJ2-3; D is perhaps TRBD2 (6 bases). Germline V gives CDR1 SQVTM, CDR2 ANQGSEA. The CDR3 runs 16 residues. Between the trimmed V and J ends, which lost 5 bases and 2 bases, there was a span of 20 bases. The DNA of the CDR3 is TGCAGCGTTATCCCTATGCGGGGCGCCCCCACAGATACGCAGTATTTT. Translating it yields CSVIPMRGAPTDTQYF.

V is TRBV20-1 and J is TRBJ1-5, with TRBD1 matching over 8 bases. The CDR3 has 14 amino acids. Germline CDR1 DFQATT, CDR2 SNEGSKA (reference sequence). Trimming took 6 bases from V and 6 from J; bases not matched to a gene: 10. The CDR3, as DNA: TGCAGTGCAACCGGGACAGGCAAAAGTCAGCCCCAGCATTTT. It specifies CSATGTGKSQPQHF.

This clonotype was recorded a few times. This chain links TRBV21-1 with TRBJ2-3; the table assigns TRBD1, which was not confirmed against the DNA. TRBV21-1 is assigned pseudogene status. The CDR3 totals 15 residues. The CDR3 nucleotides read TGTGCCAGCAGCAAACCGGCAGGGGCGACAGATACGCAGTATTTT. Translating gives CASSKPAGATDTQYF.

V and J are TRBV29-1 and TRBJ2-1, with D unresolved. The CDR3 spans 15 residues. Germline lookup yields CDR1 SQVTM and CDR2 ANQGSEA. V was cut by 2 bases and J by 7 bases, with 18 bases left in between. The CDR3 DNA is TGCAGCGTTGAAATCCGAATTGGTCTCCAAAATGAGCAGTTCTTC. Protein product: CSVEIRIGLQNEQFF.

The rearrangement uses TRBV20-1 and TRBJ2-1, with D tentatively TRBD1 or TRBD2 (5 bases each). This CDR3 comprises 12 residues. Germline-derived CDR1 and CDR2 are DFQATT and SNEGSKA (reference sequence). Deletions cut 4 bases from V and 7 bases from J, with 11 bases between. CDR3 in DNA: TGCAGTGCTAAAACAGGCGGGAATGAGCAGTTCTTC. It translates to CSAKTGGNEQFF.

The CDR3 protein is CASSTTLAGGYNEQFF. The CDR3 bases are TGTGCCAGCAGTACAACTCTAGCGGGGGGTTACAATGAGCAGTTCTTC. The genes are TRBV27 and TRBJ2-1; 11 nucleotides match TRBD2. Germline V CDR1 and CDR2: MNHEY, SMNVEV (reference sequence). The CDR3 covers 16 residues. J gave up 4 bases and V 5 bases, and 7 bases lay outside the gene matches.

The genes are TRBV28 and TRBJ1-2; weak D call: TRBD1 (6 bases). CDR1 MDHEN and CDR2 SYDVKM come from the germline V gene. This CDR3 has 15 residues. V was clipped by 8 bases and J by 2 bases, with 18 bases between them. CDR3 region: CASYFIGGQNYGYTF. The CDR3 DNA follows: TGTGCCAGCTATTTTATAGGGGGTCAGAACTATGGCTACACCTTC.

This clonotype was observed a handful of times. This chain uses TRBV20-1 with TRBJ2-3; D gene unclear. Germline V gene data show CDR1 as DFQATT and CDR2 as SNEGSKA (reference sequence). CDR3 length equals 11 residues. V shed 6 bases and J shed 2 bases, with 6 bases lying between them. In nucleotides, the CDR3 is TGCAGTGCCCCCATCACAGATACGCAGTATTTT. It specifies CSAPITDTQYF.

The rearrangement links TRBV6-5 to TRBJ2-5; 9 positions agree with TRBD1. The CDR3 contains 18 residues. V dropped 2 bases and J dropped 2; count of bases not matched to a gene: 12. Germline CDR1 is MNHEY and CDR2 is SVGAGI. In nucleotides, the CDR3 is TGTGCCAGCAGTTACAGGACAGGGGCCTTCGTTGGTCAAGAGACCCAGTACTTC. Amino acids: CASSYRTGAFVGQETQYF.

The chain joins TRBV2 to TRBJ2-1; TRBD1 matches at 7 bases. Germline V lookup: CDR1 SNHLY, CDR2 FYNNEI. This CDR3 spans 14 amino acids. The ends lost 8 bases at V and 7 bases at J; junction bases unmatched: 11. The CDR3 reads CASLVGGAGNEQFF. The CDR3 coding sequence is TGTGCCAGCCTGGTAGGGGGCGCAGGGAATGAGCAGTTCTTC.

CDR3 sequence: CATHRDRETEAFF. The CDR3 DNA reads TGTGCCACCCACCGGGACAGGGAGACTGAAGCTTTCTTT. J is TRBJ1-1 and V is TRBV27; TRBD1 aligns across 9 bases. The CDR3 is made up of 13 amino acids. Looked up from germline, CDR1 is MNHEY and CDR2 is SMNVEV (reference sequence). The V and J ends lost 10 bases and 5 bases, in that order; junction bases with no gene match: 8.

This chain uses TRBV4-3 with TRBJ1-1; 9 bases are shared with TRBD1. V lost 3 bases to trimming and J lost 6 bases; unmatched junction nucleotides: 11. There are 16 residues in the CDR3. Germline V gene lookup returns CDR1 LGHNA and CDR2 YSLEER. DNA for the CDR3: TGCGCCAGCAGCCATGAAGCCGGGACAGGGTGGGCTGAAGCTTTCTTT. Translation gives CASSHEAGTGWAEAFF.

The rearrangement joins TRBV5-1 to TRBJ2-6, with D unresolved. Trimming took off 7 bases at V and 8 bases at J, with 13 bases between the two ends. This CDR3 is built from 13 residues. From germline, CDR1 is SGHRS and CDR2 YFSETQ. As DNA, the CDR3 is TGCGCCAGCGGCAATCTGGGGACCAACGTCCTGACTTTC. The encoded protein is CASGNLGTNVLTF.

This clonotype was seen a handful of times. The rearrangement links TRBV29-1 to TRBJ2-3; the D is unclear. There are 16 residues in the CDR3. The ends were cut back, 4 bases at V and 2 bases at J, with 19 bases in the middle. Germline V CDR1 and CDR2: SQVTM, ANQGSEA. The CDR3, as DNA: TGCAGCGTTGGGCCAAACCCCAGCCTTCCCACAGATACGCAGTATTTT. Translated: CSVGPNPSLPTDTQYF.

Written as DNA, the CDR3 is TGTGCCAGCAGCTTTTTGGGGGCAGGCTACACCTTC. Protein: CASSFLGAGYTF. The rearrangement joins TRBV7-9 to TRBJ1-2; maybe TRBD1 (6 bases). The germline V gene has CDR1 SEHNR and CDR2 FQNEAQ (reference sequence). This CDR3 spans 12 amino acids. Trimming stripped 3 bases from V and 8 bases from J, with 10 bases between.

The chain uses TRBV13 and TRBJ1-4, with TRBD1 matching 9 bases. The CDR3 runs 15 residues. V shed 5 bases and J 7 bases; nucleotides not matched to a gene: 8. Germline CDR1 PRHDT, CDR2 FYEKMQ (reference sequence). CDR3 in amino acids: CASSNFGQGIEKLFF. In DNA form, the CDR3 reads TGTGCCAGCAGCAACTTCGGACAGGGGATTGAAAAACTGTTTTTT.

The sample holds many counts of this clonotype. The chain couples TRBV20-1 to TRBJ2-2; 13 bases map to TRBD2. The CDR3 has 16 amino acids. The germline gives CDR1 DFQATT, CDR2 SNEGSKA (reference sequence). V was clipped by 5 bases and J by 5 bases; unmatched bases: 8. The CDR3 DNA sequence: TGCAGTGCTTCGTTCCCGGGACTAGCGGGGACCGGGGAGCTGTTTTTT. It codes for CSASFPGLAGTGELFF.

This sequence joins TRBV9 and TRBJ2-3, with a weak D call TRBD2 (6 bases). In germline, CDR1 is SGDLS, CDR2 YYNGEE. V lost 3 bases and J 0 bases, leaving 14 bases between the germline ends. This CDR3 region has 16 residues. This CDR3 reads CASSGRSGSSTDTQYF. The CDR3 region has the DNA TGTGCCAGCAGCGGGCGTAGCGGATCTAGCACAGATACGCAGTATTTT.

The V and J genes are TRBV20-1 and TRBJ1-2; D is ambiguous. The V gene lost 6 bases and the J gene lost 3 bases, with 8 bases spanning the gap. CDR1 is DFQATT and CDR2 is SNEGSKA in the germline V gene (reference sequence). The CDR3 is made up of 11 amino acids. The CDR3 loop is CSAPVDYGYTF. The CDR3 nucleotides are TGCAGTGCCCCGGTTGACTATGGCTACACCTTC.

This rearrangement joins TRBV7-2 to TRBJ2-3; TRBD2 matches at 10 bases. CDR1 SGHTA and CDR2 FQGNSA come from the germline V gene. The CDR3 runs 15 residues. After removal of 7 bases from V and 3 bases from J, the junction contained 7 bases not matched to a gene. The CDR3 region is CASTKRGGVTDTQYF. The CDR3 nucleotides read TGTGCCAGCACCAAGCGGGGGGGCGTGACAGATACGCAGTATTTT.

As for this clonotype: An end of the junction does not agree with germline; a read error may underlie this. The V and J genes are TRBV7-2 and TRBJ2-5, with unresolved D. This CDR3 has 14 residues. From germline, CDR1 is SGHTA and CDR2 FQGNSA. The CDR3 DNA sequence: TGTGTCAGCAGCGCTCGACCGGGTCAAGAGACCCAGTACTTC. It encodes CVSSARPGQETQYF.

This clonotype has only a few counts. V usage is TRBV6-1 and J usage is TRBJ2-3; a possible D gene is TRBD1 (6 bases). Germline CDR1 is MNHNS and CDR2 is SASEGT. Trimming cost V 3 bases and J 6 bases, with 10 bases left between them. The CDR3 has 13 residues. The CDR3 loop is CASSETGRDTQYF. The DNA for the CDR3 is TGTGCCAGCAGTGAGACAGGAAGGGATACGCAGTATTTT.

The J gene is TRBJ2-7, the V gene TRBV7-9; D may be TRBD2 (6 bases). The tail of the sequence fits TRBJ2-5 better, so the J call may be wrong. The CDR3 loop spans 20 amino acids. CDR1 and CDR2 (germline): SEHNR, FQNEAQ (reference sequence). CDR3 amino acids: CASSLEYCLGTVSAGETQYF. CDR3 in DNA: TGTGCCAGCAGCTTAGAGTACTGCTTGGGGACGGTCTCCGCGGGGGAGACCCAGTACTTC.